This T cell receptor (beta chain) is from a study of T cell responses to AZD1222 COVID-19 vaccine. Whole-study results and caveats: Researchers took repertoire samples only after the peak T cell response had come.

Worth noting for this clone: Its specificity is unknown.

Clones were read by immunoSEQ multiplex PCR, and TCRdb kept only the in-frame ones, dropping some. There are over 100,000 clones in the sample; roughly 88% occur only once, and 8% to 9% lies in the top ten. The CDR3 sequence is 13 residues long. Germline V gene sequence: CDR1 MDHEN, CDR2 SYDVKM. Trimming removed 3 bases at V and 3 bases at J, with 6 bases between. This sequence was found in an adult in good health. This sample comprised peripheral blood, obtained on day 0 of AZD1222 vaccination. The chain employs TRBV28 and TRBJ1-5; maybe TRBD1 (5 bases). The CDR3 DNA reads as TGTGCCAGCAGTTTCAGGGTCAATCAGCCCCAGCATTTT. Its translation: CASSFRVNQPQHF. The full variable domain, its missing parts supplied by reference TRBV28 and TRBJ1-5, is DVKVTQSSRYLVKRTGEKVFLECVQDMDHENMFWYRQDPGLGLRLIYFSYDVKMKEKGDIPEGYSVSREKKERFSLILESASTNQTSMYLCASSFRVNQPQHFGDGTRLSIL.